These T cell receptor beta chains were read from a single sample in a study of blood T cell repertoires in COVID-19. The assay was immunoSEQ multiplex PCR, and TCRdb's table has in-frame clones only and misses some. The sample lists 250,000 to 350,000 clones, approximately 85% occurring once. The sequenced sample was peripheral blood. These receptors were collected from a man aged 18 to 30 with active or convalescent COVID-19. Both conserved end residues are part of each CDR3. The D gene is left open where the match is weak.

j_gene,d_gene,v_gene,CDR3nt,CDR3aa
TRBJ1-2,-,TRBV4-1,TGCGCCAGCAGCCAATCCCCTGCCTATCACTATGGCTACACCTTC,CASSQSPAYHYGYTF
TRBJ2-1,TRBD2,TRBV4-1,TGCGCCAGCAGCCTCGGACTAGCGGGAGGTGTGAATGAGCAGTTCTTC,CASSLGLAGGVNEQFF
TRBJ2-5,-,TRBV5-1,TGCGCCAGCAGCCGGTGGTCGGAGACCCAGTACTTC,CASSRWSETQYF
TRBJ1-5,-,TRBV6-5,TGTGCCAGCAGTTTGGGCAGGGGACAGCCCCAGCATTTT,CASSLGRGQPQHF
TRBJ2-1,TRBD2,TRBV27,TGTGCCAGCAAGTTTCCGACTAGCGGAGACAATGAGCAGTTCTTC,CASKFPTSGDNEQFF
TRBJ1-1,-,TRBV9,TGTGCCAGCAGCGTAGTTTCCCCGCGAGAACCCATGAACACTGAAGCTTTCTTT,CASSVVSPREPMNTEAFF
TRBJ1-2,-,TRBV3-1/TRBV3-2,TGTGCCAGCAGCCATGCTAGCTATGGCTACACCTTC,CASSHASYGYTF
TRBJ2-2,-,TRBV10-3,TGTGCCATCAGTGACCTCGACAGGCCCGGCACCGGGGAGCTGTTTTTT,CAISDLDRPGTGELFF
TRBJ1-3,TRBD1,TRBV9,TGTGCCAGCAGCACCGACAGGGAACCTGGAAACACCATATATTTT,CASSTDREPGNTIYF
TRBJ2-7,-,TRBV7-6,TGTGCCAGCAGCGCCCCCGCACCGGACATTCCCTACGAGCAGTACTTC,CASSAPAPDIPYEQYF
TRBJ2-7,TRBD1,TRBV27,TGTGCCAGCAGCCCGGTGGGAGGGACAGGGACCTACGAGCAGTACTTC,CASSPVGGTGTYEQYF
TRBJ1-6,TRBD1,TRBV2,TGTGCCAGCAGGCCGGGACAGGGGGCGTATTCACCCCTCCACTTT,CASRPGQGAYSPLHF